This T cell receptor (beta chain) was obtained from a study of human T cells and chemical hapten exposure. Findings and caveats of the study: Compared with pre-sensitization or healthy control sets, expanded TCRs clustered more. There was a positive correlation between PT1 expanded TCR counts and patch test score. Donors in the study had alopecia, meaning their immune response may differ from healthy people's.

The sample's time point: patch test 2, 6 weeks after DPC sensitization. The treatment here: therapeutic diphenylcyclopropenone sensitization with weekly scalp DPC. Someone pulled total RNA out of unfractionated whole blood. TCRdb re-called the RACE reads through MiXCR, storing one row per CDR3 protein. The sample records tens of thousands of distinct CDR3 sequences, 9.5% to 11% being singletons. The CDR3 contains 18 residues. The germline CDR1 and CDR2 sequences are MDHEN and SYDVKM. Trimming cost V 6 bases and J 3 bases, with 25 bases left between them. As for this clonotype: The antigen is undetermined.

The source is a man aged 40-55 years with alopecia areata. Some clones in this sample may be carry-over from other donors' samples. The material was whole blood, obtained in connection with sensitization to the hapten diphenylcyclopropenone (DPC). The V call is TRBV28, the J call TRBJ2-3; D might be TRBD1 (7 bases). In nucleotides, the CDR3 is TGTGCCAGCAGAAGTTCTCGTGGAGGGACAGATGAGACAGATACGCAGTATTTT. Residues: CASRSSRGGTDETDTQYF.